This T cell receptor beta chain was sequenced for a study of graft-versus-host responses after intestinal transplantation. The overall study: Recipients obtained multivisceral, liver-intestinal, or isolated intestinal transplants. The study's findings and limits: Among recipient marrow samples, GvH clones were found; some appeared first in ileum or blood. Graft-versus-host to host-versus-graft clonal ratios in allografts were high in patients with graft-donor T cell macrochimerism.

CDR3 size: 15 residues. The V and J ends lost 5 bases and 0 bases, in that order; junction bases with no gene match: 4. Germline lookup yields CDR1 SEHNR and CDR2 FQNEAQ (reference sequence). On this clone: Its antigen remains unidentified.

Intraepithelial and lamina propria lymphocytes were isolated from graft specimens. Some clones are missing from TCRdb's copy, which holds only in-frame ones; the method was immunoSEQ multiplex PCR. This sample has about 29,000 clones, with around 83% found just once. The rearrangement uses TRBV7-9 and TRBJ2-3; TRBD1 agrees at 8 bases. The receptor comes from a human patient who received an intestinal transplant, so some T cells may come from the graft donor. The specimen comprised ileum tissue, sampled 98 days after intestinal transplantation. CDR3 nucleotide sequence: TGTGCCAGCAGCACGACAGGGGCGAGCACAGATACGCAGTATTTT. It encodes CASSTTGASTDTQYF.